This T cell receptor (beta chain) was recovered during a study of regulatory T cells in long-lasting Graves disease. Findings of the study overall: Less diverse TCR repertoires were seen in persistent Graves' patients than in newly diagnosed ones.

CDR3 length: 16 amino acids. V was pared by 4 bases and J by 6 bases, with 21 bases between. This clonotype was found many times. What it binds is not known. Time point noted: persistent/refractory GD, antithyroid drugs over 5 years with positive TRAb. Generation of the TCR library employed RNA extracted from PBMCs. iRepertoire HTBI primers and Arm-PCR of CDR3 regions built TCR beta libraries. Authors' analysis steps: Samples collectively showed 62 TRBV and approximately 15 TRBJ segments. TCRdb ran MiXCR on the multiplex PCR reads and lists one entry per CDR3 protein. TCRdb's processing, not the authors', yielded these V and J calls. The sample shows about 470,000 distinct CDR3 sequences, roughly 21% of them seen only once.

This chain links TRBV12-3 or TRBV12-4 with TRBJ1-2; tentatively, D is TRBD1 (5 bases). The source material was peripheral blood mononuclear cells (PBMCs), sampled when the disease was refractory, from a patient treated with antithyroid drugs. The receptor's source is a female donor with Graves disease. The CDR3 region has the DNA TGTGCCAGCAGTTACCTGGCGGGGGGAAGGCGTGATGGCTACACCTTC. Its protein product is CASSYLAGGRRDGYTF.